This is a list of T cell receptor beta chains from one sample in a study of shared clonotypes between healthy human individuals. TCRdb keeps only in-frame clones here, not all; method: immunoSEQ multiplex PCR. This sample yields more than 500,000 clones, of which about 95% are seen a single time; about 0.11% belongs to the top ten. The sample consisted of naive CD8+ T cells sorted from blood. The source is a woman aged 25 to 39 in good health. CDR3s include the opening cysteine and the closing phenylalanine or tryptophan. Not every row has a clone size; where given, it reads once, few, many or a size class.

J	length	size	V	CDR3
TRBJ2-7	15	-	TRBV9	CASSVGGDQAYEQYF
TRBJ2-4	16	-	TRBV15	CATSRERGAGSGAQYF
TRBJ2-7	11	-	TRBV9	CASSAGYEQYF
TRBJ1-5	19	once	TRBV28	CASRWDREGRLYSNQPQHF
TRBJ1-1	14	-	TRBV28	CASSPQRGRTEAFF
TRBJ2-6	17	-	TRBV11-2	CASSLVRGVTGANVLTF
TRBJ2-7	15	-	TRBV27	CASSPLGLALMEQYF
TRBJ1-1	12	-	TRBV11-2	CASSNGNTEAFF
TRBJ1-5	14	-	TRBV6-5	CASSQDGSNQPQHF
TRBJ1-3	15	-	TRBV6-5	CASIALQGVGNTIYF
TRBJ1-3	16	-	TRBV5-6	CASSLLVTGAFATIYF
TRBJ2-7	15	-	TRBV5-1	CASTLTGTNTYEQYF
TRBJ2-2	16	-	TRBV9	CAGSVFGEVFAGELFF
TRBJ2-1	13	-	TRBV19	CASKMPGLREQFF
TRBJ2-1	12	once	TRBV5-6	CASSPGDNEQFF
TRBJ1-2	14	-	TRBV19	CASSITDRSYGYTF
-	15	-	TRBV13	CASSSDREVANEQYF
TRBJ2-7	16	-	TRBV15	CATSRDVVPNSYEQYF
TRBJ2-5	17	-	TRBV28	CASSLITDRGREETQYF
TRBJ2-2	17	-	TRBV28	CASSLPPTGTNTGELFF
TRBJ1-4	14	-	TRBV6-5	CASSSYLKLEKLFF
TRBJ2-1	15	-	TRBV2	CASSERAGGRTEQFF
-	18	-	TRBV7-2	CASSFVTLGGLKSYEQYF
TRBJ2-7	14	-	TRBV19	CASSLLDRGYEQYF
TRBJ2-5	16	-	TRBV27	CASSSPPGLAGETQYF
TRBJ1-1	15	-	TRBV18	CASSPPSAGGDEAFF
TRBJ2-7	14	few	TRBV7-9	CASSQGLASDEQYF
TRBJ2-2	19	-	TRBV11-2	CASSLVFIEAGDSSGELFF
TRBJ2-7	14	once	TRBV28	CASAPGTGGYEQYF
TRBJ2-5	15	-	TRBV6-5	CASSYSVRVEETQYF